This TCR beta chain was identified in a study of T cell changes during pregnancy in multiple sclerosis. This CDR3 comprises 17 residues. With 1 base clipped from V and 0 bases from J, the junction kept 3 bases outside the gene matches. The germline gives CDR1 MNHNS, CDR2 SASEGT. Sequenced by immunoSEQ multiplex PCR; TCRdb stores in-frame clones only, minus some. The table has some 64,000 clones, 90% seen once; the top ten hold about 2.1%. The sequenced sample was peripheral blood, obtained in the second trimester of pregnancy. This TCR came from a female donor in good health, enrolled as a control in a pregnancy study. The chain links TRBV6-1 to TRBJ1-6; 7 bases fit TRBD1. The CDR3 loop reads CASSEVTGVSYNSPLHF. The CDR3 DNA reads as TGTGCCAGCAGTGAAGTCACAGGGGTCTCCTATAATTCACCCCTCCACTTT.